The T cell receptor beta chain under discussion was sequenced for a study of cytomegalovirus exposure and HLA in healthy donors. Study results and caveats: Researchers catalogued roughly 150 TCR beta chains as cytomegalovirus-associated. HLA alleles showed associations with 15,000 to 20,000 TCR beta sequences in a later analysis, at a 0.05 false discovery rate.

Both 60 Vbeta primers and 13 Jbeta primers went into the PCR. The table came from immunoSEQ multiplex PCR; TCRdb's copy has only in-frame clones and leaves some out. Its table records more than 130,000 clones. Trimming stripped 0 bases from V and 4 bases from J, with 5 bases between. From germline, CDR1 is SGDLS and CDR2 YYNGEE. The length of the CDR3 is 13 residues. Notes on this clone: Its antigen is unknown.

At sampling all donors were nominally healthy, likely with unrecorded immune exposures. The chain couples TRBV9 to TRBJ1-3; D not certain. This clonotype originated in a man aged 35 to 55 in good health and CMV-seronegative. Specimen: PBMCs. CDR3 region: CASSVDWGNTIYF. The CDR3 nucleotides are TGTGCCAGCAGCGTAGACTGGGGAAACACCATATATTTT.